This T cell receptor (beta chain) derives from a study of T cell responses to AZD1222 COVID-19 vaccine. Findings and limits, study-wide: Donors were mostly white British, more females; clonal diversity possibly underestimated. Targets within unmutated variant regions were reportedly found for nearly half of spike-specific TCRs. Spike-specific TCR breadth and depth both grew after two AZD1222 doses. The repertoires were collected only after the peak T cell response.

Trimming shortened V by 5 bases and J by 5 bases, and 9 bases separated the two germline ends. The CDR3 consists of 12 residues. CDR1 and CDR2 (germline): SNHLY, FYNNEI. Using immunoSEQ multiplex PCR, the repertoire was profiled, and TCRdb retains in-frame clones only, with some absent. The sample lists about 86,000 clones, about 92% occurring once. As for this clone: Its matching antigen is unknown.

The sequencing used peripheral blood, collected 28 days after the second AZD1222 dose. The TCR sequence derives from an adult who received the AZD1222 COVID-19 vaccine. The rearrangement uses TRBV2 and TRBJ2-5, with D maybe TRBD1 (5 bases). Written as DNA, the CDR3 is TGTGCCAGCAGTCAGGGCGCCGAGACCCAGTACTTC. This gives the protein CASSQGAETQYF. Filled out from reference TRBV2 and TRBJ2-5, the complete variable domain reads EPEVTQTPSHQVTQMGQEVILRCVPISNHLYFYWYRQILGQKVEFLVSFYNNEISEKSEIFDDQFSVERPDGSNFTLKIRSTKLEDSAMYFCASSQGAETQYFGPGTRLLVL.